Presented here are 29 T cell receptor beta chains from one specimen sequenced in a study of Graves' ophthalmopathy and Graves' hyperthyroidism. TCR beta CDR3 regions were amplified from RNA transcripts. A first-round RT-PCR used HTBI primers, followed by a second-round multiplex PCR. TCRdb ran MiXCR on the multiplex PCR reads and lists one entry per CDR3 protein. The sample contains hundreds of thousands of distinct CDR3 sequences, more than 20% of which appear only once. What was sequenced was peripheral blood. The receptors come from a woman aged 18-29 years with stable Graves' hyperthyroidism.

This clonotype was counted many times. The chain has TRBV2 and TRBJ1-5, with D possibly matching TRBD1 (6 bases). Deletions cut 3 bases from V and 7 bases from J, with 13 bases between. Germline loops: CDR1 SNHLY, CDR2 FYNNEI. CDR3 length equals 14 residues. The CDR3 DNA follows: TGTGCCAGCAGTGATGCCAGGGGACACCAGCCCCAGCATTTT. Protein: CASSDARGHQPQHF.

V and J are TRBV28 and TRBJ1-1, with a possible D match to TRBD1 (5 bases). Germline lookup yields CDR1 MDHEN and CDR2 SYDVKM. CDR3 size: 16 residues. Trimming pared 1 base from V and 0 bases from J, leaving 12 bases between. The CDR3 is CASSLYRGPMNTEAFF. DNA of the CDR3: TGTGCCAGCAGTTTATACCGGGGCCCCATGAACACTGAAGCTTTCTTT. Full variable domain (missing parts from reference TRBV28 and TRBJ1-1): DVKVTQSSRYLVKRTGEKVFLECVQDMDHENMFWYRQDPGLGLRLIYFSYDVKMKEKGDIPEGYSVSREKKERFSLILESASTNQTSMYLCASSLYRGPMNTEAFFGQGTRLTVV.

In the case of this clonotype: Since a much larger clone is just one base distant, this may be a read error. The chain combines TRBV15 with TRBJ1-2, with D possibly being TRBD1 (5 bases). Germline CDR1 LNHNV, CDR2 YYDKDF (reference sequence). The CDR3 is 14 amino acids. The CDR3: CSTSRDTGPYGYTF. The CDR3, as DNA: TGTTCCACCAGCAGAGACACAGGCCCCTATGGCTACACCTTC.

At least ten counts were recorded for this clonotype. The V gene is TRBV6-1, the J gene TRBJ2-7; 12 nucleotides agree with TRBD1. The CDR3 runs 15 residues. J gave up 2 bases and V 7 bases, and 6 bases lay outside the gene matches. CDR1 and CDR2 (germline): MNHNS, SASEGT. This chain's CDR3 is CASTLGTGGPYEQYF. CDR3 in DNA: TGTGCCAGCACTCTCGGGACAGGGGGCCCCTACGAGCAGTACTTC.

This clonotype was seen only a few times. This chain links TRBV6-5 with TRBJ2-5, with 10 bases that match TRBD2. The CDR3 covers 16 residues. V gave up 0 bases and J gave up 2 bases; unmatched junction bases: 3. Germline values: CDR1 MNHEY, CDR2 SVGAGI. For the CDR3, the DNA is TGTGCCAGCAGTTACTCGCTAGCGGGGGCACAAGAGACCCAGTACTTC. Translated, it gives CASSYSLAGAQETQYF.

This clonotype was recorded many times. The CDR3 DNA reads as TGTGCCAGCAGTTTCGGGGACAGGGGTGGACAGCCCCAGCATTTT. This gives the protein CASSFGDRGGQPQHF. The chain carries TRBV28 and TRBJ1-5, with 10 bases lining up with TRBD1. The CDR3 loop spans 15 amino acids. From germline, CDR1 is MDHEN and CDR2 SYDVKM. Trimming took 3 bases from V and 7 from J; bases not matched to a gene: 6.

This clonotype was observed at least ten times. This chain uses TRBV6-5 with TRBJ2-5, with 7 nucleotides matching TRBD1. The V segment lost 0 bases and the J segment 6 bases; nucleotides outside the gene matches: 4. CDR1 MNHEY and CDR2 SVGAGI come from the germline V gene. The CDR3 has 14 amino acids. CDR3 amino acids: CASSYSDREKTQYF. CDR3 nucleotides: TGTGCCAGCAGTTACTCAGACAGGGAGAAGACCCAGTACTTC.

This clonotype was detected ten times or more. This sequence joins TRBV9 and TRBJ2-5, with D unresolved. Trimming took 4 bases from V and 1 from J, leaving 11 bases between them. The V gene's germline CDR1 is SGDLS and CDR2 YYNGEE. This CDR3 spans 14 amino acids. CDR3 region: CASSQDGTQETQYF. The DNA of the CDR3 is TGTGCCAGCAGCCAAGACGGAACCCAAGAGACCCAGTACTTC.

This clonotype was found many times. CDR3 loop: CATSGGRSTEAFF. The CDR3, as DNA: TGTGCCACCAGTGGGGGGAGGAGCACTGAAGCTTTCTTT. The chain links TRBV24-1 to TRBJ1-1, with a weak D call TRBD1 (5 bases). V lost 5 bases and J 4 bases, leaving 10 bases between the germline ends. CDR3 length: 13 amino acids. Germline V gene sequence: CDR1 KGHDR, CDR2 SFDVKD.

This clonotype was counted at least ten times. The rearrangement joins TRBV18 to TRBJ2-2, with D hard to call. The V gene lost 0 bases and the J gene lost 6 bases, with 17 bases spanning the gap. This CDR3 has 17 amino acids. CDR1 and CDR2 (germline): KGHSH, LQKENI. The CDR3 reads CASSPPAFLSRSGELFF. The CDR3 coding sequence is TGTGCCAGCTCACCACCAGCGTTTCTTTCTAGATCCGGGGAGCTGTTTTTT.

This clonotype was seen repeatedly, ten times or more. The chain is built from TRBV20-1 and TRBJ2-7; D is unclear. Germline V lookup: CDR1 DFQATT, CDR2 SNEGSKA (reference sequence). The CDR3 contains 11 residues. Trimming took 7 bases from V and 6 from J, leaving 13 bases between them. As DNA, the CDR3 is TGCAGTGTAAGGAGAATCAGCGAGCAGTACTTC. As protein: CSVRRISEQYF.

This clonotype was seen a handful of times. The chain uses TRBV6-2 or TRBV6-3 and TRBJ2-4, with D tentatively TRBD1 or TRBD2 (5 bases each). This CDR3 is 16 amino acids long. The germline V gene has CDR1 MNHEY and CDR2 SVGEGT. Trimming removed 2 bases at V and 2 bases at J, with 13 bases between. The CDR3 DNA is TGTGCCAGCAGTTACACGGCCCCGGGACCCAAAAACATTCAGTACTTC. Translated: CASSYTAPGPKNIQYF.

This clonotype was seen at least ten times. The rearrangement uses TRBV12-3 or TRBV12-4 and TRBJ2-7; 9 nucleotides agree with TRBD1. The ends lost 6 bases at V and 0 bases at J; junction bases unmatched: 0. The CDR3 totals 13 residues. CDR3 DNA: TGTGCCAGCAGGGGACAGGGCTCCTACGAGCAGTACTTC. Amino acids: CASRGQGSYEQYF.

The table lists this clonotype with many counts. The J gene is TRBJ1-5, the V gene TRBV12-5; no definite D call. The V end lost 6 bases, the J end lost 2 bases, and 8 bases lay between the germline ends. The germline V gene encodes CDR1 LGHNT and CDR2 FRNRAP. The CDR3 consists of 13 residues. CDR3: CASGPVGNQPQHF. In DNA, the CDR3 is TGTGCTAGTGGCCCGGTCGGCAATCAGCCCCAGCATTTT.

Of note for this clonotype: Given a much more abundant clone one base away, this may be a read error. This chain joins TRBV18 and TRBJ2-5; TRBD2 matches at 10 bases. Trimming removed 3 bases from V and 3 bases from J; junction bases left unmatched: 4. The CDR3 runs 15 residues. CDR1 and CDR2 from the germline V gene are KGHSH and LQKENI. The DNA of the CDR3 is TGTGCCAGCTCACCGACAGCGGGAGGGGAAGAGACCCAGTACTTC. It specifies CASSPTAGGEETQYF.

The sample holds many counts of this clonotype. The V and J genes are TRBV29-1 and TRBJ2-2; maybe TRBD2 (6 bases). The CDR3 has 14 residues. The ends were cut back, 4 bases at V and 0 bases at J, with 9 bases in the middle. The germline V gene has CDR1 SQVTM and CDR2 ANQGSEA. CDR3 sequence (DNA): TGCAGCGTTGGGGGACTTACGAACACCGGGGAGCTGTTTTTT. Translating gives CSVGGLTNTGELFF.

In this sample, this clonotype turned up many times. This rearrangement joins TRBV7-2 to TRBJ2-7; a weak D match, TRBD2 (6 bases). Per germline, CDR1 SGHTA and CDR2 FQGNSA. V was clipped by 5 bases and J by 0 bases, with 14 bases between them. The CDR3 covers 15 residues. CDR3 protein: CASSPRDLSSYEQYF. DNA of the CDR3: TGTGCCAGCAGCCCCCGGGACTTGAGCTCCTACGAGCAGTACTTC.

This clonotype was seen many times. The chain is built from TRBV11-2 and TRBJ2-5; D may be TRBD1 (5 bases). Trimming cost V 5 bases and J 7 bases, with 20 bases left between them. The CDR3 contains 15 residues. Germline V gives CDR1 SGHAT, CDR2 FQNNGV. The CDR3 protein is CASSVNGGAGWTQYF. The DNA of the CDR3 is TGTGCCAGCAGCGTCAACGGTGGGGCAGGTTGGACCCAGTACTTC.

This clonotype was detected many times. V usage is TRBV6-5 and J usage is TRBJ1-1, with 11 bases fitting TRBD1. The V gene end was trimmed by 5 bases and the J gene end by 5 bases; junction bases not matched to a gene: 10. The length of the CDR3 is 16 residues. CDR1 MNHEY and CDR2 SVGAGI come from the germline V gene. The CDR3 nucleotides are TGTGCCAGCAGTCACCTATACAGGGACAGGGGGACTGAAGCTTTCTTT. Its protein product is CASSHLYRDRGTEAFF.

This clonotype appeared many times. This chain links TRBV20-1 with TRBJ2-7; 13 bases are shared with TRBD2. CDR3 size: 14 residues. J was trimmed by 1 base and V by 5 bases; bases with no gene match: 2. Germline assignment: CDR1 DFQATT and CDR2 SNEGSKA (reference sequence). The CDR3 bases are TGCAGTGCTCGGACTAGCGGGAGATCCTACGAGCAGTACTTC. The encoded protein is CSARTSGRSYEQYF.

This clonotype has a count of ten or more. The chain is built from TRBV12-3 or TRBV12-4 and TRBJ2-2; TRBD1 agrees at 8 bases. CDR3 length: 15 residues. V dropped 6 bases and J dropped 5; count of bases not matched to a gene: 8. The CDR3 DNA reads as TGTGCCAGCAGCTCGACAGGGGCCCTGACCGGGGAGCTGTTTTTT. Its protein product is CASSSTGALTGELFF.

This clonotype was seen ten or more times. This CDR3 reads CASSLDGSAEQYF. The CDR3 region has the DNA TGTGCCAGCAGCTTAGATGGGAGTGCCGAGCAGTACTTC. The gene calls are TRBV7-8 and TRBJ2-7; TRBD2 is a possible D gene (5 bases). The germline V and J ends were trimmed by 1 base and 6 bases, with 10 bases remaining between them. From germline, CDR1 is SGHVS and CDR2 FQNEAQ. The CDR3 is 13 amino acids.

This clonotype was observed many times. The V and J genes are TRBV28 and TRBJ1-5, with D unresolved. Germline V CDR1 and CDR2: MDHEN, SYDVKM. CDR3 length: 17 residues. With 0 bases removed from V and 5 bases from J, the gap between germline ends came to 17 bases. CDR3 protein: CASSLWAFGRDYQPQHF. For the CDR3, the DNA is TGTGCCAGCAGTTTATGGGCCTTCGGGAGGGATTATCAGCCCCAGCATTTT. Supplemented by reference TRBV28 and TRBJ1-5, the full variable domain reads DVKVTQSSRYLVKRTGEKVFLECVQDMDHENMFWYRQDPGLGLRLIYFSYDVKMKEKGDIPEGYSVSREKKERFSLILESASTNQTSMYLCASSLWAFGRDYQPQHFGDGTRLSIL.

This clonotype occurred a few times. The gene calls are TRBV27 and TRBJ2-5, with D possibly matching TRBD2 (5 bases). The CDR3 is made up of 14 amino acids. V lost 0 bases, J lost 7 bases, and 12 bases lay in between. The germline gives CDR1 MNHEY, CDR2 SMNVEV (reference sequence). CDR3 residues: CASSLSSGIGTQYF. The CDR3 region has the DNA TGTGCCAGCAGTTTATCGAGCGGCATTGGGACCCAGTACTTC.

This clonotype was observed a handful of times. The chain uses TRBV20-1 and TRBJ1-1, with a weak D call TRBD1 (5 bases). Deletions cut 1 base from V and 0 bases from J, with 9 bases between. Germline V gene lookup returns CDR1 DFQATT and CDR2 SNEGSKA (reference sequence). The CDR3 loop spans 14 amino acids. The CDR3 protein is CSARVPGLNTEAFF. Here the CDR3 DNA reads TGCAGTGCTAGAGTCCCAGGGCTGAACACTGAAGCTTTCTTT.

In this sample, this clonotype turned up many times. The rearrangement joins TRBV4-1 to TRBJ1-2; D uncertain. V was clipped by 1 base and J by 8 bases, with 20 bases between them. This CDR3 contains 16 residues. Germline lookup yields CDR1 MGHRA and CDR2 YSYEKL. This CDR3 is CASSQVYGPLGEGYTF. DNA of the CDR3: TGCGCCAGCAGCCAAGTTTATGGACCGCTCGGGGAGGGCTACACCTTC.

This clonotype was seen only once. A much larger clone lies one base from this, so it may be a read error. This sequence joins TRBV12-3 or TRBV12-4 and TRBJ1-2, with D perhaps TRBD1 (5 bases). The CDR3 consists of 14 residues. CDR3 sequence (DNA): TGTGCCAGCAGTCCAGGACACCTGGCTAGGGGCTTCACCTTC. Protein: CASSPGHLARGFTF.

This clonotype was recorded many times. The chain carries TRBV28 and TRBJ2-7; TRBD1 agrees at 7 bases. The CDR3 totals 14 residues. The J segment lost 3 bases and the V segment lost 6 bases, leaving 8 bases of the junction unmatched. CDR1 is MDHEN and CDR2 is SYDVKM in the germline V gene. CDR3 residues: CASSPYRGVYEQYF. In nucleotides, the CDR3 is TGTGCCAGCAGCCCCTACAGGGGCGTCTACGAGCAGTACTTC.

With regard to this clonotype: The junction does not match germline at one end; this may be a read error. The chain employs TRBV20-1 and TRBJ2-4; D may be TRBD1 or TRBD2 (7 bases each). The CDR3 has 15 residues. Looked up from germline, CDR1 is DFQATT and CDR2 is SNEGSKA (reference sequence). The CDR3 protein is CSVSGGVLAKNIKYF. CDR3 nucleotides: TGCAGTGTCTCAGGGGGGGTACTAGCCAAAAACATTAAGTACTTC.